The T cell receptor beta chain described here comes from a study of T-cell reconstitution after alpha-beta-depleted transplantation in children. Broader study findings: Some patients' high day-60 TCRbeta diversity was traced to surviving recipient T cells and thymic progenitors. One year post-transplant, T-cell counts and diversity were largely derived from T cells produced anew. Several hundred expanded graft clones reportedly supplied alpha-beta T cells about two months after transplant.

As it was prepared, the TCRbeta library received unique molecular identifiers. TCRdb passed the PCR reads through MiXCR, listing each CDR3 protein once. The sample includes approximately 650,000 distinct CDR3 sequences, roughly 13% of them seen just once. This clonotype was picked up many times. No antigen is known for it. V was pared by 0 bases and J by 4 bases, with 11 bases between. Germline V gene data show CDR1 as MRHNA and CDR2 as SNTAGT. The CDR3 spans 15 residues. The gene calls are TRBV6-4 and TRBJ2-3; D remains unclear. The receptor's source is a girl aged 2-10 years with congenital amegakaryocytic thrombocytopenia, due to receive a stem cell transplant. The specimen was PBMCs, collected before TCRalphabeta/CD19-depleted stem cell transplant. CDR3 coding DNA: TGTGCCAGCAGTGACTCGAAAGGTGGGGCAGATACGCAGTATTTT. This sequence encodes CASSDSKGGADTQYF.